This T cell receptor (beta chain) was profiled in a study of blood T cell repertoires in COVID-19. As for the study in general: Spain, Italy and the United States supplied samples that represented acute and convalescent COVID-19. PBMCs, B-cell-depleted T cells, or T cells were the source of the cDNA or gDNA that made up the material.

This clone has a single count. Per the original methods: Reference gene primer amplification gave estimated nucleated cell counts. Sequenced by immunoSEQ multiplex PCR; TCRdb stores in-frame clones only, minus some. V, J and clone size were drawn from that table, and D and trimming were deduced from the DNA. The sample carries over 80,000 clones, approximately 86% recorded once. The ends lost 5 bases at V and 4 bases at J; junction bases unmatched: 14. This CDR3 contains 16 residues. CDR1 and CDR2 from the germline V gene are MDHEN and SYDVKM. The TCR sequence derives from a man between 65 and 85 years old with acute or convalescent COVID-19. Sequenced input: peripheral blood. The genes are TRBV28 and TRBJ2-7, with TRBD2 identical over 7 bases. The CDR3 coding sequence is TGTGCCAGCAGTGTCGGGCGGGGGTATTTAATTTACGAGCAGTACTTC. Translated, it gives CASSVGRGYLIYEQYF.